These 21 T cell receptor beta chains share one sample of origin, sequenced in a study of blood T cell repertoires in COVID-19. Sequenced by immunoSEQ multiplex PCR; TCRdb stores in-frame clones only, minus some. The sample records 30,000 to 35,000 clones, roughly 80% being singletons. The specimen sequenced was peripheral blood. These receptors were obtained from a man aged 80 or over with acute or convalescent COVID-19.

The CDR3 sequence is CASSKKGTGTSYEQYF. Here the CDR3 DNA reads TGTGCCAGCAGCAAAAAGGGGACAGGGACGTCCTACGAGCAGTACTTC. The chain has TRBV27 and TRBJ2-7, with 9 bases matching TRBD1. CDR1 and CDR2 from the germline V gene are MNHEY and SMNVEV (reference sequence). The CDR3 spans 16 residues. The ends lost 6 bases at V and 1 base at J; junction bases unmatched: 10.

The chain is built from TRBV10-3 and TRBJ2-3; possibly TRBD2 for D (6 bases). The CDR3 extends over 12 amino acids. Germline values: CDR1 ENHRY, CDR2 SYGVKD. Trimming left V 6 bases short and J 4 bases short, with 8 bases between. The CDR3: CAISGSADTQYF. The CDR3 DNA follows: TGTGCCATCAGCGGGAGTGCAGATACGCAGTATTTT.

The sample holds one count of this clone. This sequence joins TRBV7-2 and TRBJ1-1, with 7 bases identical to TRBD1. Per germline, CDR1 SGHTA and CDR2 FQGNSA. The trim removed 6 bases at V and 0 bases at J, leaving 4 bases unmatched. CDR3 length: 14 amino acids. The CDR3 region has the DNA TGTGCCAGCAGGACAGGGATTTTGAACACTGAAGCTTTCTTT. This codes for CASRTGILNTEAFF.

The CDR3 DNA is TGTGCCAGCAGCTCGATCATCGGGTACAATGAGCAGTTCTTC. The encoded protein is CASSSIIGYNEQFF. This chain uses TRBV11-2 with TRBJ2-1; D is undetermined. Trimming stripped 4 bases from V and 4 bases from J, with 11 bases between. The germline V gene has CDR1 SGHAT and CDR2 FQNNGV. CDR3 size: 14 residues.

The chain has TRBV4-2 and TRBJ2-3, with D perhaps TRBD1 (5 bases). CDR1 LGHNA and CDR2 YNFKEQ come from the germline V gene. Trimming left V 2 bases short and J 0 bases short, with 15 bases between. CDR3 length: 17 amino acids. The CDR3 here is CASSQTATVSSTDTQYF. The CDR3 coding sequence is TGTGCCAGCAGCCAAACAGCGACAGTCTCTAGCACAGATACGCAGTATTTT.

The chain combines TRBV27 with TRBJ2-5; D is possibly TRBD2 (6 bases). The V gene's germline CDR1 is MNHEY and CDR2 SMNVEV (reference sequence). The germline V and J ends were trimmed by 5 bases and 2 bases, with 12 bases remaining between them. CDR3 length: 14 amino acids. The DNA for the CDR3 is TGTGCCAGCAGTCCGACTAGTTTACAAGAGACCCAGTACTTC. It codes for CASSPTSLQETQYF.

This clone was picked up many times. The chain couples TRBV27 to TRBJ2-7; TRBD2 might be the D (6 bases). The V end lost 3 bases, the J end lost 1 base, and 10 bases lay between the germline ends. The CDR3 has 14 residues. Germline CDR1 is MNHEY and CDR2 is SMNVEV (reference sequence). CDR3 region: CASSFSSGSYEQYF. Written as DNA, the CDR3 is TGTGCCAGCAGTTTCAGCAGCGGGTCCTACGAGCAGTACTTC.

This sequence joins TRBV29-1 and TRBJ2-2, with D tentatively TRBD1 (5 bases). V was clipped by 5 bases and J by 3 bases, with 19 bases between them. The CDR3 runs 16 residues. In germline, CDR1 is SQVTM, CDR2 ANQGSEA. The CDR3 region is CSVLWGSARDTGELFF. CDR3 DNA sequence: TGCAGCGTTTTATGGGGTTCCGCCAGGGACACCGGGGAGCTGTTTTTT.

A remark on this clone: Germline is not matched at one junction end, which may reflect a read error. The CDR3 DNA reads as TGTGCCAGCAGCCTAACTAGCGGGAGGGCCGGCGGGGAGCTGTTTTTT. Protein: CASSLTSGRAGGELFF. The V gene is TRBV7-3, the J gene TRBJ2-2; 13 bases align to TRBD2. The CDR3 loop spans 16 amino acids. From germline, CDR1 is SGHTA and CDR2 FQGTGA.

The chain joins TRBV7-9 to TRBJ2-1; a weak D match, TRBD2 (5 bases). The CDR3 spans 14 residues. V was clipped by 1 base and J by 5 bases, with 9 bases between them. Germline lookup yields CDR1 SEHNR and CDR2 FQNEAQ (reference sequence). This chain's CDR3 is CASSLEGSNNEQFF. CDR3 DNA sequence: TGTGCCAGCAGCTTAGAAGGGAGTAACAATGAGCAGTTCTTC.

This rearrangement joins TRBV2 to TRBJ2-5; TRBD2 matches at 9 bases. The V gene end was trimmed by 0 bases and the J gene end by 6 bases; junction bases not matched to a gene: 8. Germline CDR1 SNHLY, CDR2 FYNNEI. This CDR3 region has 16 residues. In DNA form, the CDR3 reads TGTGCCAGCAGTGAAGCGCAGGGCGGGGGGGTAAAGACCCAGTACTTC. Encoded protein: CASSEAQGGGVKTQYF.

This sequence joins TRBV6-2 or TRBV6-3 and TRBJ2-7; D perhaps matches TRBD1 (6 bases). Germline V gives CDR1 MNHEY, CDR2 SVGEGT. The V gene lost 5 bases and the J gene lost 5 bases, with 13 bases spanning the gap. The CDR3 contains 13 residues. CDR3 sequence: CASSTPGADEQYF. In DNA form, the CDR3 reads TGTGCCAGCAGTACCCCAGGGGCCGACGAGCAGTACTTC.

The rearrangement uses TRBV5-1 and TRBJ2-1; 10 bases are shared with TRBD2. The CDR3 is 14 residues long. Germline V gives CDR1 SGHRS, CDR2 YFSETQ. The junction had 4 bases not matched to a gene; V was cut back by 4 bases and J by 6 bases. Here the CDR3 reads CASSAGLAFNEQFF. CDR3 DNA: TGCGCCAGCAGCGCGGGACTAGCGTTCAATGAGCAGTTCTTC.

The chain has TRBV5-1 and TRBJ2-7, with 8 positions matching TRBD1. This CDR3 has 15 residues. Germline V gene sequence: CDR1 SGHRS, CDR2 YFSETQ. V trimming: 4 bases; J trimming: 1 base; junction bases outside the gene matches: 7. CDR3 region: CASSPGTGTSYEQYF. CDR3 nucleotide sequence: TGCGCCAGCAGCCCCGGGACAGGAACATCCTACGAGCAGTACTTC.

The chain has TRBV24-1 and TRBJ2-7; D may be TRBD1 (6 bases). The CDR3 length is 14 residues. The germline gives CDR1 KGHDR, CDR2 SFDVKD. The germline V and J ends were trimmed by 5 bases and 0 bases, with 10 bases remaining between them. The CDR3: CATSGQDSSYEQYF. The DNA for the CDR3 is TGTGCCACCAGTGGGCAGGACAGCTCCTACGAGCAGTACTTC.

The genes are TRBV6-2 or TRBV6-3 and TRBJ2-3, with 7 bases lining up with TRBD2. CDR1 MNHEY and CDR2 SVGEGT come from the germline V gene. V dropped 0 bases and J dropped 8; count of bases not matched to a gene: 14. The length of the CDR3 is 17 residues. The CDR3 is CASSYSKLSGVLLTQYF. CDR3 sequence (DNA): TGTGCCAGCAGTTACTCGAAGTTAAGCGGGGTTCTACTTACGCAGTATTTT.

The chain uses TRBV5-1 and TRBJ2-7, with 11 bases aligning to TRBD2. The germline V gene encodes CDR1 SGHRS and CDR2 YFSETQ. The V gene end was trimmed by 3 bases and the J gene end by 6 bases; junction bases not matched to a gene: 11. This CDR3 is built from 16 residues. The CDR3 nucleotides read TGCGCCAGCAGCTCCGGGACTAGCGGAAGATGGCTCGAGCAGTACTTC. Translated: CASSSGTSGRWLEQYF.

The chain employs TRBV5-4 and TRBJ1-4; tentatively, D is TRBD1 (6 bases). CDR1 is SGHNT, CDR2 YYREEE, per germline (reference sequence). V gave up 1 base and J gave up 7 bases, with 11 bases separating them. This CDR3 region has 14 residues. The CDR3 spells CASSLRTGFEKLFF. CDR3 sequence (DNA): TGTGCCAGCAGCTTGAGAACAGGGTTTGAAAAACTGTTTTTT.

The chain combines TRBV6-5 with TRBJ1-6; D uncertain. Germline V gene lookup returns CDR1 MNHEY and CDR2 SVGAGI. With 0 bases removed from V and 8 bases from J, the gap between germline ends came to 11 bases. This CDR3 is built from 15 residues. CDR3 region: CASSYSTGLDSPLHF. CDR3 DNA sequence: TGTGCCAGCAGTTACTCCACCGGTTTGGATTCACCCCTCCACTTT.

This chain joins TRBV19 and TRBJ1-2; 9 bases line up with TRBD1. J was trimmed by 4 bases and V by 1 base; bases with no gene match: 4. This CDR3 spans 15 amino acids. Germline V gene data show CDR1 as LNHDA and CDR2 as SQIVND (reference sequence). As DNA, the CDR3 is TGTGCCAGTAGTATAGGGACAGGGGAAAGCTATGGCTACACCTTC. This encodes CASSIGTGESYGYTF.

The V call is TRBV20-1, the J call TRBJ1-1; no clear D gene. Germline CDR1 is DFQATT and CDR2 is SNEGSKA (reference sequence). This CDR3 has 11 amino acids. V gave up 8 bases and J gave up 4 bases, with 11 bases separating them. CDR3 protein: CSTPSGTEAFF. DNA for the CDR3: TGCAGTACCCCATCCGGCACTGAAGCTTTCTTT.